This TCR beta chain was identified in a study of T cell responses to AZD1222 COVID-19 vaccine. Broader study findings: Dominant CD4 TCR responses targeted spike regions 160-218 and 743-854.

CDR1 and CDR2 from the germline V gene are GTSNPN and SVGIG (reference sequence). V lost 7 bases, J lost 8 bases, and 8 bases stayed unmatched. This CDR3 is built from 13 residues. Here immunoSEQ multiplex PCR was the method, and the copy in TCRdb shows in-frame clones only, minus some. The sample yields tens of thousands of clones, around three quarters seen once. A note on this clone: Its antigen is unidentified.

The material was peripheral blood, obtained on day 0 of AZD1222 vaccination. This sequence joins TRBV30 and TRBJ1-6, with TRBD1 matching 7 bases. This sequence was found in an adult in good health. CDR3 in DNA: TGTGCCTACAGGGGAAGGAGGGATTCACCCCTCCACTTT. Its translation is CAYRGRRDSPLHF.